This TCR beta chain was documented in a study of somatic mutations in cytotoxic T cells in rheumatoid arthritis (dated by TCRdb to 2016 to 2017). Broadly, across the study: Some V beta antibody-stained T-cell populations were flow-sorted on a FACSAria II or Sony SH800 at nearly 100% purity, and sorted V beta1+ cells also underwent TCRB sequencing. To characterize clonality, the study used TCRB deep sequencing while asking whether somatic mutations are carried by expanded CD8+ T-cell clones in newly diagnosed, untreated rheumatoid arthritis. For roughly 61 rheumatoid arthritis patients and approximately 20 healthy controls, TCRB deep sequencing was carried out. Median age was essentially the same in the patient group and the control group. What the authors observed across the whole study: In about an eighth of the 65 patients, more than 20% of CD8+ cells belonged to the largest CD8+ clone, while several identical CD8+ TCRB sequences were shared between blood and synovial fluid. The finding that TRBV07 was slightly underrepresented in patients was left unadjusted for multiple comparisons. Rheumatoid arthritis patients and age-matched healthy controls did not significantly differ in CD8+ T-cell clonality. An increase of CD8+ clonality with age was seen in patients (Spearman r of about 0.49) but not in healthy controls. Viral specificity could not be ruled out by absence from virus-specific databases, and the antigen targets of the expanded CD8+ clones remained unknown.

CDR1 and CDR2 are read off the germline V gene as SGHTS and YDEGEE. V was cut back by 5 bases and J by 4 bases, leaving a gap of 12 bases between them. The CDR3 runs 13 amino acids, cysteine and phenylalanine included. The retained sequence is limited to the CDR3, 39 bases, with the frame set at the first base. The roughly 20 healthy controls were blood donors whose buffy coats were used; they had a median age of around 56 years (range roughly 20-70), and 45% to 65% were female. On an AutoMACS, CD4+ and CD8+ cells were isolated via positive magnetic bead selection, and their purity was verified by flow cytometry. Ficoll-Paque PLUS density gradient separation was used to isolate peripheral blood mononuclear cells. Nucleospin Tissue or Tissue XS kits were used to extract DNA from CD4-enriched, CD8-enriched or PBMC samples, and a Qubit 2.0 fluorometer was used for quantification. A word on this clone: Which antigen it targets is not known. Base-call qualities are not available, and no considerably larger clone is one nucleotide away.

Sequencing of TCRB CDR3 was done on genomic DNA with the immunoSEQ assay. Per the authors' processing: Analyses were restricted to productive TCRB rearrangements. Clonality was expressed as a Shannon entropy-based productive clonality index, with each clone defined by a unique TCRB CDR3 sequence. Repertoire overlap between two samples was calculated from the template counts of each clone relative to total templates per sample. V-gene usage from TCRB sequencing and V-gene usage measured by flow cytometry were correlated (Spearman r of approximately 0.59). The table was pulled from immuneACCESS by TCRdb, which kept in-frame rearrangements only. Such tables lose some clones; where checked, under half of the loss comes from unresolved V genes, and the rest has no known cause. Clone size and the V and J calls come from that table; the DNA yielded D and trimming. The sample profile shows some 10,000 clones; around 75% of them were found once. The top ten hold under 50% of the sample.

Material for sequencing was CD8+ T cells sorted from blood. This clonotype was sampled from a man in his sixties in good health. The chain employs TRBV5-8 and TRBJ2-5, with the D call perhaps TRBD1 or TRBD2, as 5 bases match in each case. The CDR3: CASRIRGAETQYF. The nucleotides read TGTGCCAGCAGGATCCGGGGCGCAGAGACCCAGTACTTC.